This T cell receptor (beta chain) is drawn from a study of blood T cell repertoires in COVID-19. Overall study: The United States, Italy and Spain supplied acute and convalescent COVID-19 samples.

Sequencing was performed with immunoSEQ multiplex PCR; in TCRdb, only in-frame clones are kept and a portion is missing. This sample has roughly 100,000 clones, with around 87% found just once. The junction had 9 bases not matched to a gene; V was cut back by 0 bases and J by 5 bases. The CDR3 runs 16 residues. Germline V gene lookup returns CDR1 SQVTM and CDR2 ANQGSEA. The chain employs TRBV29-1 and TRBJ2-3; 9 bases fit TRBD2. The specimen sequenced was peripheral blood. The receptor's source is a human donor in a cohort sampled during active COVID-19. The CDR3 loop reads CSVEDRASGNIDTQYF. The CDR3 DNA follows: TGCAGCGTTGAAGATCGCGCTAGCGGGAACATAGATACGCAGTATTTT.